This T cell receptor beta chain was identified in a study of control samples from healthy donors and cancer patients. Generated by immunoSEQ multiplex PCR, the TCRdb table keeps only in-frame clones and is missing some. In the table there are roughly 150,000 clones, 85% to 90% of which are singletons. V lost 4 bases to trimming and J lost 1 base, with 11 bases between them. Germline-derived CDR1 and CDR2 are LGHDT and YNNKEL (reference sequence). CDR3 length: 15 residues. This receptor was obtained from a man between 18 and 35 years old in good health. Sequenced: blood. V is TRBV3-1 (or the pseudogene TRBV3-2) and J is TRBJ2-1; D tentatively reads TRBD1 or TRBD2 (5 bases each). CDR3 sequence reads: CASSPHGASYNEQFF. The DNA of the CDR3 is TGTGCCAGCAGCCCCCACGGGGCTTCCTACAATGAGCAGTTCTTC.